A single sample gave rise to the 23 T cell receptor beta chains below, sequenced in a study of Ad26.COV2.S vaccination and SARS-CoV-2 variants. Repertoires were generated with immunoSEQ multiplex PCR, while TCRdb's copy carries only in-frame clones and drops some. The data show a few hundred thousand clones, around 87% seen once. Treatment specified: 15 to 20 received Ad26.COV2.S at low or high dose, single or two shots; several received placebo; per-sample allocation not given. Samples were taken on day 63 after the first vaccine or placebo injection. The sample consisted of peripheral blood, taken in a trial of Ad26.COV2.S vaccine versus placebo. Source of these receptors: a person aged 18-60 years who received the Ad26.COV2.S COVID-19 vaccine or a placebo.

CDR3 protein: CASSQPDGYQETQYF. The CDR3 DNA sequence: TGTGCCAGCAGCCAACCCGACGGGTACCAAGAGACCCAGTACTTC. V and J are TRBV4-2 and TRBJ2-5; D gene uncertain. The CDR3 runs to 15 residues. Trimming shortened V by 2 bases and J by 0 bases, and 10 bases separated the two germline ends. Germline CDR1 reads LGHNA; CDR2 reads YNFKEQ.

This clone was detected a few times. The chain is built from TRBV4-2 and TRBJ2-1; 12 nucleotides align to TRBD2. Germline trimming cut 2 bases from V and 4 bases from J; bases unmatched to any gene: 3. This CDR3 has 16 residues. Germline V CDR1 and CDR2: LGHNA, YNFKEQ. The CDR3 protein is CASSQTGTSGYNEQFF. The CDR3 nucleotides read TGTGCCAGCAGCCAAACCGGGACTAGCGGGTACAATGAGCAGTTCTTC.

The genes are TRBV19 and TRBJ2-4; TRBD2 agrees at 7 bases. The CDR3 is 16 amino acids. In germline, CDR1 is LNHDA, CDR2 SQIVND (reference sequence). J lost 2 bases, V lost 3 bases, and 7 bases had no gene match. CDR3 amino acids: CASSIQRGRTKNIQYF. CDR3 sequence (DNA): TGTGCCAGTAGTATCCAGCGGGGCCGGACCAAAAACATTCAGTACTTC.

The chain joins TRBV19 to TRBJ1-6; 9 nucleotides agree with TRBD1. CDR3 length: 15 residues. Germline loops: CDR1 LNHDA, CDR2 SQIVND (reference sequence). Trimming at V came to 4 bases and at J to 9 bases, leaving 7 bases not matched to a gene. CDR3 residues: CASSTTGGAGSPLHF. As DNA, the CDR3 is TGTGCCAGTAGTACTACAGGGGGCGCAGGTTCACCCCTCCACTTT.

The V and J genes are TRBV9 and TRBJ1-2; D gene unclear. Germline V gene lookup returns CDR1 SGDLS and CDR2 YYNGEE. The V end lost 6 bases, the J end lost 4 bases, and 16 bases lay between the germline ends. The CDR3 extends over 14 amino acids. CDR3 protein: CASNIPSSPYGYTF. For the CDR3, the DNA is TGTGCCAGCAATATTCCCTCTAGCCCCTATGGCTACACCTTC.

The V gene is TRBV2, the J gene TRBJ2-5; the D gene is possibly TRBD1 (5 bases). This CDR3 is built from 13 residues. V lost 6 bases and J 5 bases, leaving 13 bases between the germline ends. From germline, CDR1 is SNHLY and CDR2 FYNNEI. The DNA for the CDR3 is TGTGCCAGCAGCCGACAGTGGCAGGAGACCCAGTACTTC. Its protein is CASSRQWQETQYF.

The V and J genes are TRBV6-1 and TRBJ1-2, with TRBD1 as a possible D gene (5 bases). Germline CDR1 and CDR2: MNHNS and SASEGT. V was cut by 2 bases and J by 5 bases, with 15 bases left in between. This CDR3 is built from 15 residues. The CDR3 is CASSELFRGLYGYTF. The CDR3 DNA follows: TGTGCCAGCAGTGAATTATTCCGGGGCCTTTATGGCTACACCTTC.

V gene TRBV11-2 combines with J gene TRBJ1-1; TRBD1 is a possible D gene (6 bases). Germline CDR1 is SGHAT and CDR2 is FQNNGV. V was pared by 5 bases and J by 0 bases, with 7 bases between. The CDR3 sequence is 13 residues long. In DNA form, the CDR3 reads TGTGCCAGCAGCCGGACAGTGAACACTGAAGCTTTCTTT. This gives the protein CASSRTVNTEAFF.

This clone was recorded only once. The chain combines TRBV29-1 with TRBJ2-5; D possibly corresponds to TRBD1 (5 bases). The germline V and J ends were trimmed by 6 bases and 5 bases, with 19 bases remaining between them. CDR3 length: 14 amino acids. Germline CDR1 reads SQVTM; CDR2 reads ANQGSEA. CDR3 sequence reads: CSVSPNRRVETQYF. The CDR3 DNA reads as TGCAGCGTCTCACCTAACAGGAGAGTGGAGACCCAGTACTTC.

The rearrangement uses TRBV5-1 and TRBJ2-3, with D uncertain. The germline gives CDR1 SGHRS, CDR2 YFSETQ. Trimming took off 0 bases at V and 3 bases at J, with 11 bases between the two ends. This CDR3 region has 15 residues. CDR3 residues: CASSLAGRPTDTQYF. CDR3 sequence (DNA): TGCGCCAGCAGCTTGGCAGGCAGGCCTACAGATACGCAGTATTTT.

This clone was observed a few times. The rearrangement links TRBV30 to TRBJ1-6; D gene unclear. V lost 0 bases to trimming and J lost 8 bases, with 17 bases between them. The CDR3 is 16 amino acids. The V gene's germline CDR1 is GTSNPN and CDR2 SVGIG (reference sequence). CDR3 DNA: TGTGCCTGGAGTGTATCCCCTGAGGTTAGGGATTCACCCCTCCACTTT. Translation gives CAWSVSPEVRDSPLHF.

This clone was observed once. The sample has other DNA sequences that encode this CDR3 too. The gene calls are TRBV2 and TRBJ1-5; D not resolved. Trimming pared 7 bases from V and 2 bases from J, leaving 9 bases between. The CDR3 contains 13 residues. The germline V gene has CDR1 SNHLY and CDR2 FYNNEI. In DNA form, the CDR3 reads TGTGCCAGCACCGGGAGCGGCAATCAGCCCCAGCATTTT. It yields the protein CASTGSGNQPQHF.

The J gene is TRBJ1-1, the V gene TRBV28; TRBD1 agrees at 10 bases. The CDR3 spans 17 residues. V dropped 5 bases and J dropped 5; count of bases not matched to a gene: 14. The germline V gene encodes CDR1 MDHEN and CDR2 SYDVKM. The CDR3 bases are TGTGCCAGCAGTCACCGTCCCGGGACAGGGGTAAGGACTGAAGCTTTCTTT. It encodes CASSHRPGTGVRTEAFF. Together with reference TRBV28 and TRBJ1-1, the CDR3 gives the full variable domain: DVKVTQSSRYLVKRTGEKVFLECVQDMDHENMFWYRQDPGLGLRLIYFSYDVKMKEKGDIPEGYSVSREKKERFSLILESASTNQTSMYLCASSHRPGTGVRTEAFFGQGTRLTVV.

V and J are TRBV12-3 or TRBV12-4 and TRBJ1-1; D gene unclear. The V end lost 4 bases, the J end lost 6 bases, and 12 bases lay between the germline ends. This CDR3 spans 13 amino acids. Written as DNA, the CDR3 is TGTGCCAGCAGTTCCTGGAGGGTCGCTGAAGCTTTCTTT. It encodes CASSSWRVAEAFF.

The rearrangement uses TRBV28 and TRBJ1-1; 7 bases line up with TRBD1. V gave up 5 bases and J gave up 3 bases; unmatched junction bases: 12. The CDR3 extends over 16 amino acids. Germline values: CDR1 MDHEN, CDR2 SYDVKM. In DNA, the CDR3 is TGTGCCAGCAGTACCACAAGAGACAGGGTATACACTGAAGCTTTCTTT. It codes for CASSTTRDRVYTEAFF. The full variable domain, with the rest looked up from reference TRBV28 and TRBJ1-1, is DVKVTQSSRYLVKRTGEKVFLECVQDMDHENMFWYRQDPGLGLRLIYFSYDVKMKEKGDIPEGYSVSREKKERFSLILESASTNQTSMYLCASSTTRDRVYTEAFFGQGTRLTVV.

CDR3 in DNA: TGTGCCAGCAGTTTATCACAGGGGATTGAGCAGTTCTTC. It translates to CASSLSQGIEQFF. The gene calls are TRBV28 and TRBJ2-1; 7 bases agree with TRBD1. Looked up from germline, CDR1 is MDHEN and CDR2 is SYDVKM. J gave up 9 bases and V 1 base, and 3 bases lay outside the gene matches. The CDR3 length is 13 residues.

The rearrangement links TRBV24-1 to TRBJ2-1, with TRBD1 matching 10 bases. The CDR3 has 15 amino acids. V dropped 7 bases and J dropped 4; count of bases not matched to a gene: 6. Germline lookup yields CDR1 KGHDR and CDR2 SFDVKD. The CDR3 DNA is TGTGCCACCAGCAAAGGACAGGGGGTGTACAATGAGCAGTTCTTC. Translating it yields CATSKGQGVYNEQFF.

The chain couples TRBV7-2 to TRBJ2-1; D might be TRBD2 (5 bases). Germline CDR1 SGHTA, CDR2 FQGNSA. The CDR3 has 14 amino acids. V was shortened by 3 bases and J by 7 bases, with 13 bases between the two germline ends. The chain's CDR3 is CASSFYREGNEQFF. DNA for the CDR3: TGTGCCAGCAGCTTTTACCGGGAAGGGAATGAGCAGTTCTTC.

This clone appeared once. The CDR3: CASSATGTSAGETQYF. The CDR3 DNA reads TGTGCCAGCAGCGCCACCGGGACTAGCGCCGGAGAGACCCAGTACTTC. This sequence joins TRBV9 and TRBJ2-5; 10 nucleotides align to TRBD2. J gave up 4 bases and V 3 bases, and 9 bases lay outside the gene matches. This CDR3 spans 16 amino acids. In germline, CDR1 is SGDLS, CDR2 YYNGEE. The full variable domain, with the rest looked up from reference TRBV9 and TRBJ2-5, is DSGVTQTPKHLITATGQRVTLRCSPRSGDLSVYWYQQSLDQGLQFLIQYYNGEERAKGNILERFSAQQFPDLHSELNLSSLELGDSALYFCASSATGTSAGETQYFGPGTRLLVL.

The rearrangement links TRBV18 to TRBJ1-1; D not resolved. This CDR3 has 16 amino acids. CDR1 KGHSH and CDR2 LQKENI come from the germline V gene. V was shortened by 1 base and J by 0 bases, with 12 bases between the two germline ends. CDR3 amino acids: CASSPLTGGMNTEAFF. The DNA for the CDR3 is TGTGCCAGCTCACCACTGACGGGAGGGATGAACACTGAAGCTTTCTTT.

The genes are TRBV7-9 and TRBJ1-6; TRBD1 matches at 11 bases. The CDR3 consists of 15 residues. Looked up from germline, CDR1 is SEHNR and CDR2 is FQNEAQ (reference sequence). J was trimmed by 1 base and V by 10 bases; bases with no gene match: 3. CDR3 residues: CATGTGGSYNSPLHF. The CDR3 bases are TGTGCCACCGGGACAGGGGGGTCCTATAATTCACCCCTCCACTTT.

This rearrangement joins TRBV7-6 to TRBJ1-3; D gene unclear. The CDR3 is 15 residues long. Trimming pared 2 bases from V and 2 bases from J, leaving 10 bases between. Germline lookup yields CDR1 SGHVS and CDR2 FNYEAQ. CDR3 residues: CASSLSWGAGNTIYF. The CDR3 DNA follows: TGTGCCAGCAGCTTAAGTTGGGGTGCTGGAAACACCATATATTTT. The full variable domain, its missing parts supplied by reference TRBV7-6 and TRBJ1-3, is GAGVSQSPRYKVTKRGQDVALRCDPISGHVSLYWYRQALGQGPEFLTYFNYEAQQDKSGLPNDRFSAERPEGSISTLTIQRTEQRDSAMYRCASSLSWGAGNTIYFGEGSWLTVV.

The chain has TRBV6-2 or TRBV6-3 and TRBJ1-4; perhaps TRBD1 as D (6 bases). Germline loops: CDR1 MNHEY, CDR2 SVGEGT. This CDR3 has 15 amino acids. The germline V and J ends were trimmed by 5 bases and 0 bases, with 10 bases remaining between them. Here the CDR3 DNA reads TGTGCCAGCAGTGACCGGGACACAACTAATGAAAAACTGTTTTTT. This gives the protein CASSDRDTTNEKLFF.